The 5 T cell receptor beta chains reported below all come from one sample, sequenced in a study of response to subunit inactivated influenza vaccine. TCRdb reanalysed the RT-PCR reads using MiXCR and keeps one entry per CDR3 protein. The sample lists hundreds of thousands of distinct CDR3 sequences, 12% occurring once. Sequences were derived from PBMCs from blood, sampled on the day of vaccination. The receptors were gathered from a man aged 45 to 65 who received an inactivated influenza vaccine.

About this clonotype: A junction boundary mismatches the germline segment, possibly from a read error. The chain uses TRBV6-5 and TRBJ2-4; 10 positions match TRBD1. There are 14 residues in the CDR3. Germline CDR1 and CDR2: MNHEY and SVGAGI. CDR3 nucleotides: TGTGCCAGCAGTTCACGGGACAGGGGCAACACTCAGTACTTC. It translates to CASSSRDRGNTQYF.

This clonotype was recorded many times. The CDR3 is CASSASRSETQYF. CDR3 in DNA: TGTGCCAGCAGCGCTAGCAGGTCGGAGACCCAGTACTTC. The chain employs TRBV27 and TRBJ2-5, with D possibly matching TRBD2 (5 bases). V was pared by 6 bases and J by 5 bases, with 13 bases between. This CDR3 contains 13 residues. Germline V gene sequence: CDR1 MNHEY, CDR2 SMNVEV (reference sequence).

The genes are TRBV20-1 and TRBJ2-7, with D tentatively TRBD1 or TRBD2 (5 bases each). This CDR3 spans 15 amino acids. Germline V lookup: CDR1 DFQATT, CDR2 SNEGSKA (reference sequence). The germline V and J ends were trimmed by 6 bases and 0 bases, with 18 bases remaining between them. Written as DNA, the CDR3 is TGCAGTGCCCTCCCGGGACGGAAGAGCTCCTACGAGCAGTACTTC. Translating it yields CSALPGRKSSYEQYF.

This clonotype came up once. V usage is TRBV12-3 or TRBV12-4 and J usage is TRBJ2-7, with 7 positions matching TRBD1. Trimming at V came to 6 bases and at J to 6 bases, leaving 11 bases not matched to a gene. The CDR3 is 14 residues long. The CDR3 loop reads CASRDRATRSEQYF. DNA for the CDR3: TGTGCCAGCAGAGACAGGGCTACTCGGTCCGAGCAGTACTTC.

The V call is TRBV25-1, the J call TRBJ2-7, with TRBD2 as a possible D gene (6 bases). The CDR3 spans 14 residues. Germline assignment: CDR1 MGHDK and CDR2 SYGVNS. The V end lost 1 base, the J end lost 3 bases, and 10 bases lay between the germline ends. The CDR3 sequence: CASSESGRIYEQYF. DNA for the CDR3: TGTGCCAGCAGTGAATCTGGGAGGATCTACGAGCAGTACTTC.